Listed here are 13 T cell receptor beta chains from one sample, sequenced in a study of blood T cells in healthy people across ages (dated by TCRdb to between 2014 and 2016). The protocol used for the library was 5' RACE. TCRdb lists the instrument as Illumina HiSeq 2500. A second PCR of about 6 to 11 cycles was performed with a sample-barcoded 5' primer and a J-beta primer mix. The public reads were quality trimmed at Q25 with fastp and then assembled into clones with MiXCR by TCRdb, keeping productive beta chains. Entries are consolidated by CDR3 protein sequence, retaining the most common genes and DNA. The sample data list approximately 730,000 distinct CDR3 sequences, and roughly 43% of these were observed just once. The leading ten clones occupy about 20% of the sample. Source material: blood. These receptors were collected from a woman aged 55 to 70 in good health.

This clonotype was detected a few times. The chain recombines TRBV7-2 with TRBJ2-2; D is perhaps TRBD1 or TRBD2 (6 bases each). The CDR3 loop spans 16 amino acids. The V end was cut by 5 bases, the J end by 2 bases, with 15 bases between. The germline V gene has CDR1 SGHTA and CDR2 FQGNSA. In DNA, the CDR3 is TGTGCCAGCAGCAAGTTGCCGGGGGCAAACACCGGGGAGCTGTTTTTT. It codes for CASSKLPGANTGELFF.

This chain connects TRBV12-3 or TRBV12-4 to TRBJ1-1; a weak D match, TRBD1 (6 bases). The V and J ends lost 5 bases and 5 bases respectively, with 21 bases between them. CDR3 length: 16 residues. The CDR3 sequence: CASSPGGATWGTEAFF. CDR3 sequence (DNA): TGTGCCAGCAGTCCGGGGGGCGCAACCTGGGGGACTGAAGCTTTCTTT.

The genes are TRBV9 and TRBJ1-2; 8 bases line up with TRBD1. Germline V CDR1 and CDR2: SGDLS, YYNGEE. The CDR3 runs 14 residues. V dropped 3 bases and J dropped 8; count of bases not matched to a gene: 9. CDR3 protein: CASSDETGDLGYTF. Here the CDR3 DNA reads TGTGCCAGCAGCGATGAGACAGGGGACCTGGGCTACACCTTC.

This clonotype was found a few times. The chain links TRBV28 to TRBJ2-1, with 9 bases fitting TRBD2. CDR1 and CDR2 from the germline V gene are MDHEN and SYDVKM. V was clipped by 3 bases and J by 6 bases; unmatched bases: 9. The CDR3 is 16 residues long. Here the CDR3 reads CASSLSRGRVVNEQFF. CDR3 nucleotide sequence: TGTGCCAGCAGTTTGTCCCGCGGGAGGGTTGTCAATGAGCAGTTCTTC.

V usage is TRBV28 and J usage is TRBJ1-2; 9 positions match TRBD1. Germline trimming cut 6 bases from V and 3 bases from J; bases unmatched to any gene: 8. This CDR3 spans 15 amino acids. CDR1 is MDHEN and CDR2 is SYDVKM in the germline V gene. The CDR3 region is CASRGTGGLDYGYTF. The DNA of the CDR3 is TGTGCCAGCAGGGGAACAGGGGGCTTGGACTATGGCTACACCTTC.

The chain joins TRBV19 to TRBJ2-5; TRBD2 agrees at 12 bases. The CDR3 has 16 residues. Germline V lookup: CDR1 LNHDA, CDR2 SQIVND (reference sequence). V lost 6 bases, J lost 0 bases, and 5 bases stayed unmatched. As DNA, the CDR3 is TGTGCCAGTAGATCTACTAGCGGGGGGCACCAAGAGACCCAGTACTTC. Translated: CASRSTSGGHQETQYF. Variable domain in full (rest from reference TRBV19 and TRBJ2-5): DGGITQSPKYLFRKEGQNVTLSCEQNLNHDAMYWYRQDPGQGLRLIYYSQIVNDFQKGDIAEGYSVSREKKESFPLTVTSAQKNPTAFYLCASRSTSGGHQETQYFGPGTRLLVL.

The V gene is TRBV6-5, the J gene TRBJ2-7, with a tentative D call TRBD2 (7 bases). The CDR3 loop spans 14 amino acids. Germline values: CDR1 MNHEY, CDR2 SVGAGI. The ends were cut back, 3 bases at V and 4 bases at J, with 13 bases in the middle. CDR3 sequence (DNA): TGTGCCAGCAGTTATTCCGGGGGGCGGTACGAGCAGTACTTC. This sequence encodes CASSYSGGRYEQYF.

The chain recombines TRBV12-3 or TRBV12-4 with TRBJ2-2, with D perhaps TRBD2 (6 bases). V was pared by 3 bases and J by 5 bases, with 13 bases between. The CDR3 is 15 residues long. The CDR3 spells CASSFGRGLTGELFF. Here the CDR3 DNA reads TGTGCCAGCAGTTTTGGGCGGGGTTTAACCGGGGAGCTGTTTTTT.

The chain is built from TRBV18 and TRBJ2-1; D is uncertain. This CDR3 region has 13 residues. Between the trimmed V and J ends, which lost 3 bases and 6 bases, there was a span of 9 bases. CDR1 is KGHSH and CDR2 is LQKENI in the germline V gene. The DNA of the CDR3 is TGTGCCAGCTCACCCGATAACGGCAATGAGCAGTTCTTC. Encoded protein: CASSPDNGNEQFF.

This clonotype was counted once. V and J are TRBV7-9 and TRBJ1-1; D not certain. CDR1 is SEHNR, CDR2 FQNEAQ, per germline (reference sequence). Trimming took 5 bases from V and 1 from J, leaving 17 bases between them. The CDR3 contains 16 residues. The CDR3 spells CASSPSRRSENTEAFF. The CDR3 bases are TGTGCCAGCAGCCCATCCAGGAGGAGCGAGAACACTGAAGCTTTCTTT.

Only a few counts were recorded for this clonotype. As DNA, the CDR3 is TGTGCCAGCAGCGGGGACAGGGAGGCCTATGGCTACACCTTC. Encoded protein: CASSGDREAYGYTF. The chain is built from TRBV12-3 or TRBV12-4 and TRBJ1-2, with 9 bases that match TRBD1. Losses at the gene ends were 6 bases for V and 4 bases for J; bases not matched to a gene: 6. CDR3 size: 14 residues.

This clonotype was counted a few times. V gene TRBV9 combines with J gene TRBJ2-3; D may correspond to TRBD1 or TRBD2 (5 bases each). Per the germline V gene, CDR1 is SGDLS and CDR2 is YYNGEE. The germline V and J ends were trimmed by 1 base and 0 bases, with 18 bases remaining between them. The CDR3 has 18 amino acids. The CDR3 DNA is TGTGCCAGCAGCGTAACCCCTAGGGGACGACTAAGCACAGATACGCAGTATTTT. This encodes CASSVTPRGRLSTDTQYF.

This chain connects TRBV2 to TRBJ2-7; TRBD1 aligns across 9 bases. The germline CDR1 and CDR2 sequences are SNHLY and FYNNEI. V was clipped by 7 bases and J by 0 bases; unmatched bases: 13. The CDR3 is 17 residues long. As DNA, the CDR3 is TGTGCCAGCAACTTCCCCCTGGACAGGGGTCGCTCCTACGAGCAGTACTTC. This sequence encodes CASNFPLDRGRSYEQYF.